These 4 T cell receptor beta chains originate from one sample sequenced in a study of shared clonotypes between healthy human individuals. Clones were sequenced by immunoSEQ multiplex PCR, and TCRdb holds only the in-frame ones, with some missing. The data hold more than 2 million clones, with approximately 94% observed a single time. The source material was naive CD4+ T cells sorted from blood. Subset denoted: CD45RA+ positively selected. The receptors derive from a man between 18 and 29 years old in good health.

The CDR3 coding sequence is TGCGCCAGCAGCCAAGAGTTTCCCGCGTTCAGCGGGGAGCTGTTTTTT. Translated: CASSQEFPAFSGELFF. This chain links TRBV4-1 with TRBJ2-2; unclear D gene. CDR1 MGHRA and CDR2 YSYEKL come from the germline V gene. V dropped 0 bases and J dropped 7 bases, with 15 bases sitting between them. The CDR3 has 16 amino acids.

On this clone itself: Other DNA sequences of this sample code for an identical CDR3. The chain uses TRBV6-5 and TRBJ2-1; a weak D match, TRBD2 (5 bases). The germline V gene has CDR1 MNHEY and CDR2 SVGAGI. This CDR3 comprises 12 residues. V lost 2 bases to trimming and J lost 8 bases, with 7 bases between them. CDR3 nucleotide sequence: TGTGCCAGCAGTTACCTCGGGGATGAGCAGTTCTTC. It translates to CASSYLGDEQFF.

This clone was picked up one time. The rearrangement joins TRBV7-3 to TRBJ2-3, with TRBD2 matching over 11 bases. Trimming at V came to 5 bases and at J to 4 bases, leaving 8 bases not matched to a gene. The germline V gene has CDR1 SGHTA and CDR2 FQGTGA. This CDR3 spans 16 amino acids. The DNA of the CDR3 is TGTGCCAGCAGCCTCGGAGTAGCGGGGGGGCCAGATACGCAGTATTTT. Protein product: CASSLGVAGGPDTQYF.

This chain connects TRBV10-3 to TRBJ1-2; 10 nucleotides agree with TRBD1. J gave up 6 bases and V 9 bases, and 7 bases lay outside the gene matches. The V gene's germline CDR1 is ENHRY and CDR2 SYGVKD. This CDR3 spans 13 amino acids. The CDR3 protein is CAISGTGVNGYTF. The CDR3 DNA follows: TGTGCCATATCGGGGACAGGGGTAAATGGCTACACCTTC.